A selection of T cell receptor beta chains follows, all from one sample in a study of chronic HIV infection and antiretroviral therapy. TCRdb redid the calling of the 5' RACE reads with MiXCR, one entry per CDR3 protein. The sample carries 39,000 or so distinct CDR3 sequences, roughly 8.2% recorded once. Sequencing input: peripheral blood. Receptor source: an adult who had HIV and had not received antiretroviral therapy, or was an uninfected healthy control (not recorded which). The CDR3 runs from the conserved cysteine through the conserved F or W. The D gene is left open where the match is weak. Clone size is stated in some rows and not others, as once, few, many or a class when expanded.

j_call | d_call | clone_size | v_call | cdr3_nt | cdr3_aa
TRBJ2-5 | . | few | TRBV28 | TGTGCCAGCACCGGGACGCAAAAAGAGACCCAGTACTTC | CASTGTQKETQYF
TRBJ2-3 | TRBD2 | once | TRBV20-1 | TGCAGTGCGGCAAAAACTAGCGGAACTACAGATACGCAGTATTTT | CSAAKTSGTTDTQYF
TRBJ1-6 | TRBD1 | many | TRBV28 | TGTGCCAGCAGTTTAGGGACAGCTTATTCACCCCTCCACTTT | CASSLGTAYSPLHF
TRBJ2-7 | TRBD1 | . | TRBV28 | TGTGCCAGCAGTGGGACAGGGGTCTCTTATGGCATCGGGCAGTACTTC | CASSGTGVSYGIGQYF
TRBJ1-3 | . | . | TRBV13 | TGTGCCAGCAGCCTCGACAGCTCCTCTGGAAACACCATATATTTT | CASSLDSSSGNTIYF
TRBJ2-4 | . | . | TRBV28 | TGTGCCAGCAGTTTAAGAGGGTCAGGAGGGTCGGCCAAAAACATTCAGTACTTC | CASSLRGSGGSAKNIQYF
TRBJ2-3 | TRBD2 | . | TRBV9 | TGTGCCAGCAGCGTAGAGGCGGGAGGGCCGGGAGATACGCAGTATTTT | CASSVEAGGPGDTQYF
TRBJ2-3 | TRBD1 | few | TRBV7-2 | TGTGCCAGCAAGAGGGACAGGATTACAGATACGCAGTATTTT | CASKRDRITDTQYF
TRBJ1-2 | . | few | TRBV28 | TGTGCCAGCAGCCATAGGGCGATAGCTAACTATGGCTACACCTTC | CASSHRAIANYGYTF
TRBJ2-7 | . | many | TRBV9 | TGTGCCAGCAGCGTAGCGCCGAGCGCCTCCTACGAGCAGTACTTC | CASSVAPSASYEQYF
TRBJ1-1 | TRBD1 | few | TRBV7-8 | TGTGCCAGCAAGGAGCAGGGGGTCTTGAACACTGAAGCTTTCTTT | CASKEQGVLNTEAFF
TRBJ1-4 | TRBD1 | few | TRBV2 | TGTGCCAGCAGTGGGCCGGGACAGGAGGAAAAACTGTTTTTT | CASSGPGQEEKLFF
TRBJ1-1 | . | many | TRBV28 | TGTGCCAGCAAGGGAGGGCTGAACACTGAAGCTTTCTTT | CASKGGLNTEAFF
TRBJ1-2 | . | few | TRBV6-2/TRBV6-3 | TGTGCCAGCAGTTACGGGACGGAAGATGGCTACACCTTC | CASSYGTEDGYTF
TRBJ2-1 | . | many | TRBV9 | TGTGCCAGCAGCCCACTGCAAGGGGTCAATGAGCAGTTCTTC | CASSPLQGVNEQFF
TRBJ2-5 | . | few | TRBV28 | TGTGCCAGCAGTTTAACGCTACAAGAGACCCAGTACTTC | CASSLTLQETQYF
TRBJ2-1 | . | . | TRBV4-1 | TGCGCCAGCAGCCAAGTCGACCTCATCTCCTACAATGAGCAGTTCTTC | CASSQVDLISYNEQFF
TRBJ2-1 | TRBD2 | many | TRBV6-2/TRBV6-3 | TGTGCCAGCACACTCCTAGCGGGGGTAAATGAGCAGTTCTTC | CASTLLAGVNEQFF
TRBJ1-4 | . | many | TRBV28 | TGTGCCAGCAGGGGAAGAACTGTCCGAGATGAAAAACTGTTTTTT | CASRGRTVRDEKLFF
TRBJ2-7 | . | many | TRBV4-3 | TGCGCCAGCAGCCAAGGGACGTCCTACGAGCAGTACTTC | CASSQGTSYEQYF
TRBJ1-5 | . | . | TRBV28 | TGTGCCAGCAGTTTATCTGGATGGGGCAATCAGCCCCAGCATTTT | CASSLSGWGNQPQHF
TRBJ2-7 | TRBD1 | many | TRBV10-3 | TGTGCCATCAGTGAGAGGGGACAGGATTCCTACGAGCAGTACTTC | CAISERGQDSYEQYF
TRBJ2-3 | . | many | TRBV3-1 | TGTGCCAGCAGCCAAGATAGCTCGGCCAACCCTTCTAGAGATACGCAGTATTTT | CASSQDSSANPSRDTQYF
TRBJ2-7 | . | many | TRBV21-1 | TGTGCCACCCGGGGACATGTTTGGCAGTACTTC | CATRGHVWQYF
TRBJ2-7 | . | many | TRBV6-1 | TGTGCCAGCAGTCGGACAGAGTTCGAGCAGTACTTC | CASSRTEFEQYF
TRBJ2-7 | . | many | TRBV9 | TGTGCCAGCAGCGCCGGGACCGTCCGGGACGAGCAGTACTTC | CASSAGTVRDEQYF
TRBJ2-7 | TRBD2 | . | TRBV7-2 | TGTGCCAGCAGCCCCGGGACTAGCGGGAGTACCAGGCAGTACTTC | CASSPGTSGSTRQYF
TRBJ2-4 | . | many | TRBV11-2 | TGTGCCAGCAGCTCGCGGGACAGTTTAGCCAAAAACATTCAGTACTTC | CASSSRDSLAKNIQYF
TRBJ2-1 | . | medium-sized | TRBV5-1 | TGCGCCAGCGCCCACACTAAAACTAGCATCAATGAGCAGTTCTTC | CASAHTKTSINEQFF
TRBJ2-1 | . | . | TRBV24-1 | TGTGCCACCAGTGATGGGGGGAGAAGTGATAATGAGCAGTTCTTC | CATSDGGRSDNEQFF
TRBJ1-2 | . | few | TRBV28 | TGTGCCAGCAAGGGCATCTCTAACTATGGCTACACCTTC | CASKGISNYGYTF
TRBJ2-7 | TRBD2 | many | TRBV27 | TGTGCCAGCAGTTGGGGGGGAGCCTACGAGCAGTACTTC | CASSWGGAYEQYF
TRBJ2-5 | TRBD2 | . | TRBV28 | TGTGCCAGTCGGACTAGCGGGAGTTTCCGAGAGACCCAGTACTTC | CASRTSGSFRETQYF
TRBJ2-1 | . | . | TRBV4-2 | TGTGCCAGCAGCAGATACCCGACCTCCTACAATGAGCAGTTCTTC | CASSRYPTSYNEQFF
TRBJ2-3 | . | many | TRBV5-1 | TGCGCCAGCAGCTTTACAGATACGCAGTATTTT | CASSFTDTQYF
TRBJ1-2 | . | . | TRBV29-1 | TGCAGCGTTGGGGAGGACTATGGCTACACCTTC | CSVGEDYGYTF
TRBJ2-7 | . | few | TRBV6-5 | TGTGCCAGCAGTCCTACCGTGGTATCCTACGAGCAGTACTTC | CASSPTVVSYEQYF
TRBJ1-1 | . | . | TRBV28 | TGTGCCAGCAGAATGAGTCAGGTCGGGACTGAAACTTTCTTT | CASRMSQVGTETFF